The following is a TCR beta chain sequence with its context. Produced via immunoSEQ multiplex PCR; TCRdb's table is partial and in-frame only. The sample contains just over 300,000 clones, more than 75% of which appear only once. This specimen comes from a study of blood T cell repertoires in COVID-19. Germline V gene sequence: CDR1 LNHDA, CDR2 SQIVND (reference sequence). The CDR3 has 15 residues. With 2 bases removed from V and 2 bases from J, the gap between germline ends came to 9 bases. V and J are TRBV19 and TRBJ1-4; D gene uncertain. The sequenced material came from PBMCs or T cells enriched from blood (not recorded which). The clonotype originates from a man in his thirties or forties who had recovered from COVID-19. The CDR3 DNA reads as TGTGCCAGTAGTATACCTCGGGAGACTAATGAAAAACTGTTTTTT. Amino acid sequence: CASSIPRETNEKLFF.